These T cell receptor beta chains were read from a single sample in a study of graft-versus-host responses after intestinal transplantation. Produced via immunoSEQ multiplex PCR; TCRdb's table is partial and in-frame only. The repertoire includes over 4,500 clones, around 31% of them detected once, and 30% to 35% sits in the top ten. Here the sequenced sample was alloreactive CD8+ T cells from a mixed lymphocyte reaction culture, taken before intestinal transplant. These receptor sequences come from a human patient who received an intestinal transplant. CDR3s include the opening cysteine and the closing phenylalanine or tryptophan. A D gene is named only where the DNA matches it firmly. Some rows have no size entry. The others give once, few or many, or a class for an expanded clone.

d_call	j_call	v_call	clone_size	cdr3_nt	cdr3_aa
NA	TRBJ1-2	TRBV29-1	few	TGCAGCGGAGTTATCGGGGGGAACTATGGCTACACCTTC	CSGVIGGNYGYTF
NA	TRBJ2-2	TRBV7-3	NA	TGTGCCAGCAGCTTAGTAGGCGGGACGAACACCGGGGAGCTGTTTTTT	CASSLVGGTNTGELFF
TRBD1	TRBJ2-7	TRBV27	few	TGTGCCAGCAGTTTATGGACAGGGGCCTACGAGCAGTACTTC	CASSLWTGAYEQYF
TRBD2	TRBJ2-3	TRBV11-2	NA	TGTGCCAGCAGCTTAGATGTAGCGGGGGGTCGGTTGGATACGCAGTATTTT	CASSLDVAGGRLDTQYF
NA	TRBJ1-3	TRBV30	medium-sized	TGTGCCTGGAGTATCGGCTCTGGAAACACCATATATTTT	CAWSIGSGNTIYF
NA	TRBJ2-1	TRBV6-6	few	TGTGCCACCCTTCTTTACAATGAGCAGTTCTTC	CATLLYNEQFF
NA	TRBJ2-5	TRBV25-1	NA	TGTGCCAGCAGTCCTCGGTGGAGCGCGGAGACCCAGTACTTC	CASSPRWSAETQYF
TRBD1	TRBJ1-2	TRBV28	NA	TGTGCCAGCAGTTCCATGTTTGTGGACAGGGGAAACTATGGCTACACCTTC	CASSSMFVDRGNYGYTF
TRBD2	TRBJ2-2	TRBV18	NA	TGTGCCAGCTCACCAATATGGCTAGCGGGATTCACCGGGGAGCTGTTTTTT	CASSPIWLAGFTGELFF
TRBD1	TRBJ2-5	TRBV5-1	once	TGCGCCAGCAGCTACAGGGGCGAGACCCAGTACTTC	CASSYRGETQYF
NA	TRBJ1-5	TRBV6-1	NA	TGTGCCAGCAGCCCTACAGGGAATCAGCCCCAGCATTTT	CASSPTGNQPQHF
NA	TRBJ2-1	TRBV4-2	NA	TGTGCCAGCAGCCAAGCTTTCACCACAAGCTGGACAGCGTCGCGCAATGAGCAGTTCTTC	CASSQAFTTSWTASRNEQFF
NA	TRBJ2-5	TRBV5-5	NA	TGTGCCAGCAGCTCCGATGGGGGGACGGAGACCCAGTACTTC	CASSSDGGTETQYF
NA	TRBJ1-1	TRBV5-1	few	TGCGCCAGCAGCTACGGCACTGAAGCTTTCTTT	CASSYGTEAFF
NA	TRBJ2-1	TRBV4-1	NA	TGTGCCAGCAGCCCGCCGGGGAGCTCCTACAATGAGCAGTTCTTC	CASSPPGSSYNEQFF
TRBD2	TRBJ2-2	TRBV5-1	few	TGCGCCAGCAGACATAGAGGACTAGCCCTCGGGGAGCTGTTTTTT	CASRHRGLALGELFF
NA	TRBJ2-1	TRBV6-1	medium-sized	TGTGCCAGCAGTGATCGTCGGGGAAGGGCATACAATGAGCAGTTCTTC	CASSDRRGRAYNEQFF
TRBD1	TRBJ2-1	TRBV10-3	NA	TGTGCCATAGCGGGACAGGGGTTGGGCGGCTCCTACAATGAGCAGTTCTTC	CAIAGQGLGGSYNEQFF
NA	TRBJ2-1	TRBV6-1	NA	TGTGCCAGCACTGGCGGGTCGAACTCCTACAATGAGCAGTTCTTC	CASTGGSNSYNEQFF
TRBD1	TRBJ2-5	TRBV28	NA	TGTGCCAGCAGTTTACCGGGACAGGGGTCGGAGACCCAGTACTTC	CASSLPGQGSETQYF
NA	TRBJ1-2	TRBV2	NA	TGTGCCAGCAGGATGCAACAGAACACCTATGGCTACACCTTC	CASRMQQNTYGYTF
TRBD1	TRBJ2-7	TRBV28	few	TGTGCCAGCGCACCCCAAGGGACAGGGAACGAGCAGTACTTC	CASAPQGTGNEQYF
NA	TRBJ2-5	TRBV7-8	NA	TGTGCCAGCCAAAAAGAGGGGGGGGGCCTCCAAGAGACCCAGTACTTC	CASQKEGGGLQETQYF
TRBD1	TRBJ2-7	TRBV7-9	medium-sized	TGTGCCAGCAGTCAGGACAGGAATTACGAGCAGTACTTC	CASSQDRNYEQYF
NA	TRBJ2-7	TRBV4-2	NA	TGTGCCAGCAGCCACGACACGCCGGAGCAGTACTTC	CASSHDTPEQYF
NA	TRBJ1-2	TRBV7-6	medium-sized	TGTGCCAGCAGCCTCGCAGGGGCGCGGGGCTACACCTTC	CASSLAGARGYTF
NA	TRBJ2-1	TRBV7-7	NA	TGTGCTAGCAGCCCCGGGCAGGGGCCTTACAATGAGCAGTTCTTC	CASSPGQGPYNEQFF
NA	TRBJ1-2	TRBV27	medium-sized	TGTGCCAGCAGGGCCCCCGGGGACTATGGCTACACCTTC	CASRAPGDYGYTF
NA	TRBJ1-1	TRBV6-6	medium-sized	TGTGCCAGCAGTTATGGGACTAGGGGCACTGAAGCTTTCTTT	CASSYGTRGTEAFF
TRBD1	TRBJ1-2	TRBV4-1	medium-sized	TGCGCCAGCAGCCAGCTCCCGGGACAGGGGCTTTTCAACTATGGCTACACCTTC	CASSQLPGQGLFNYGYTF
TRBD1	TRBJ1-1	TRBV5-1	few	TGCGCCAGCAGCTTGGCAGGGGGTGAAGCTTTCTTT	CASSLAGGEAFF
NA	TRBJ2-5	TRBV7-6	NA	TGTGCCAGCAGCCGTCCTCAAGAGACCCAGTACTTC	CASSRPQETQYF
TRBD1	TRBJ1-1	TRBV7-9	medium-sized	TGTGCCAGCGCACAGGGGGACACTGAAGCTTTCTTT	CASAQGDTEAFF
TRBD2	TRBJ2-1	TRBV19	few	TGTGCCAGTAGTTTAGCGGGGAGCTCCTACAATGAGCAGTTCTTC	CASSLAGSSYNEQFF
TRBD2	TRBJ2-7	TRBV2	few	TGTGCCAGCAGTGAAAGGTGGACTAGCGGGGGGGTATACGAGCAGTACTTC	CASSERWTSGGVYEQYF